The 30 T cell receptor beta chains reported below all come from one sample, sequenced in a study of pediatric ulcerative colitis. Clones were sequenced by immunoSEQ multiplex PCR, and TCRdb holds only the in-frame ones, with some missing. The sample shows around 61,000 clones, about nine tenths of them seen only once. The sample taken for sequencing was blood. The receptors come from a boy younger than 18 with severe ulcerative colitis.

The J gene is TRBJ1-5, the V gene TRBV19, with D possibly being TRBD1 (5 bases). The CDR3 extends over 13 amino acids. CDR1 is LNHDA, CDR2 SQIVND, per germline (reference sequence). Trimming shortened V by 8 bases and J by 0 bases, and 8 bases separated the two germline ends. The DNA for the CDR3 is TGTGCCAGTTCCGACAGTAGCAATCAGCCCCAGCATTTT. The encoded protein is CASSDSSNQPQHF. Looking up the rest from reference TRBV19 and TRBJ1-5 gives the full variable domain: DGGITQSPKYLFRKEGQNVTLSCEQNLNHDAMYWYRQDPGQGLRLIYYSQIVNDFQKGDIAEGYSVSREKKESFPLTVTSAQKNPTAFYLCASSDSSNQPQHFGDGTRLSIL.

Only a few counts were recorded for this clone. The chain is built from TRBV19 and TRBJ1-2; the D gene is possibly TRBD1 (5 bases). There are 14 residues in the CDR3. Germline CDR1 is LNHDA and CDR2 is SQIVND (reference sequence). The germline V and J ends were trimmed by 4 bases and 4 bases, with 13 bases remaining between them. The CDR3: CASSTPWGVYGYTF. As DNA, the CDR3 is TGTGCCAGTAGTACCCCGTGGGGGGTCTATGGCTACACCTTC. Supplemented by reference TRBV19 and TRBJ1-2, the full variable domain reads DGGITQSPKYLFRKEGQNVTLSCEQNLNHDAMYWYRQDPGQGLRLIYYSQIVNDFQKGDIAEGYSVSREKKESFPLTVTSAQKNPTAFYLCASSTPWGVYGYTFGSGTRLTVV.

In its sample, this clone was seen a few times. V usage is TRBV25-1 and J usage is TRBJ2-7, with TRBD2 matching 7 bases. The CDR3 consists of 12 residues. Germline V gene lookup returns CDR1 MGHDK and CDR2 SYGVNS. V shed 4 bases, J shed 3 bases, and the junction held 0 bases outside the gene matches. The CDR3 protein is CASSGTSYEQYF. DNA of the CDR3: TGTGCCAGCAGTGGGACTAGCTACGAGCAGTACTTC.

The chain links TRBV7-2 to TRBJ2-7, with D perhaps matching TRBD1 (6 bases). In germline, CDR1 is SGHTA, CDR2 FQGNSA. Trimming removed 1 base at V and 4 bases at J, with 11 bases between. This CDR3 has 14 amino acids. DNA for the CDR3: TGTGCCAGCAGCTTAGGGTTACAGGGTTACGAGCAGTACTTC. This translates into CASSLGLQGYEQYF.

The chain is built from TRBV7-2 and TRBJ1-2; 7 bases agree with TRBD1. The CDR3 consists of 14 residues. Germline V lookup: CDR1 SGHTA, CDR2 FQGNSA. Losses at the gene ends were 6 bases for V and 4 bases for J; bases not matched to a gene: 8. The CDR3 bases are TGTGCCAGCAGTCCGCAGGGGGGCAGCTATGGCTACACCTTC. Translating it yields CASSPQGGSYGYTF.

This clone was picked up one time. The gene calls are TRBV11-2 and TRBJ2-1; no clear D gene. V was pared by 3 bases and J by 2 bases, with 5 bases between. This CDR3 is built from 13 residues. Germline V CDR1 and CDR2: SGHAT, FQNNGV. Here the CDR3 reads CASSLAAYNEQFF. CDR3 bases: TGTGCCAGCAGCTTGGCAGCCTACAATGAGCAGTTCTTC. Combining the CDR3 with reference TRBV11-2 and TRBJ2-1 gives the whole variable domain EAGVAQSPRYKIIEKRQSVAFWCNPISGHATLYWYQQILGQGPKLLIQFQNNGVVDDSQLPKDRFSAERLKGVDSTLKIQPAKLEDSAVYLCASSLAAYNEQFFGPGTRLTVL.

This clone was detected once. The genes are TRBV21-1 and TRBJ2-1; the D call of TRBD2 is as the table states it, not checked on the DNA. TRBV21-1 is given as a pseudogene. The CDR3 consists of 18 residues. The CDR3: CASSPTTLHRREENEQFF. CDR3 coding DNA: TGTGCCAGCAGCCCGACGACCCTACACAGACGGGAGGAGAATGAGCAGTTCTTC.

The gene calls are TRBV7-6 and TRBJ2-7, with no clear D. This CDR3 contains 12 residues. V gave up 1 base and J gave up 6 bases, with 7 bases separating them. Germline assignment: CDR1 SGHVS and CDR2 FNYEAQ. CDR3 loop: CASSLGGGEQYF. The CDR3 nucleotides are TGTGCCAGCAGCTTAGGCGGCGGCGAGCAGTACTTC.

This chain connects TRBV4-2 to TRBJ2-7, with 11 positions matching TRBD2. V trimming: 0 bases; J trimming: 5 bases; junction bases outside the gene matches: 3. The CDR3 is 15 amino acids. Germline assignment: CDR1 LGHNA and CDR2 YNFKEQ. For the CDR3, the DNA is TGTGCCAGCAGCCAAGAACTAGCGGGAGCAGACGAGCAGTACTTC. This translates into CASSQELAGADEQYF.

This chain's CDR3 is CAWSIDSRSGNTIYF. CDR3 sequence (DNA): TGTGCCTGGAGCATTGACAGTCGATCTGGAAACACCATATATTTT. The chain uses TRBV30 and TRBJ1-3; possibly TRBD1 for D (5 bases). Trimming stripped 3 bases from V and 1 base from J, with 13 bases between. Germline V lookup: CDR1 GTSNPN, CDR2 SVGIG (reference sequence). CDR3 length: 15 residues.

The gene calls are TRBV7-6 and TRBJ1-2, with 10 nucleotides matching TRBD1. The CDR3 spans 15 residues. J was trimmed by 8 bases and V by 5 bases; bases with no gene match: 11. Germline V CDR1 and CDR2: SGHVS, FNYEAQ. As DNA, the CDR3 is TGTGCCAGCAGCCCACGTGGGACAGGGGCGCGGGGCTACACCTTC. It yields the protein CASSPRGTGARGYTF.

This clone came up a few times. The chain uses TRBV27 and TRBJ1-5; 7 nucleotides align to TRBD1. The CDR3 runs 14 residues. CDR1 MNHEY and CDR2 SMNVEV come from the germline V gene (reference sequence). After removal of 4 bases from V and 4 bases from J, the junction contained 4 bases not matched to a gene. The CDR3 here is CASSSTGINQPQHF. CDR3 nucleotides: TGTGCCAGCAGTTCGACAGGGATTAATCAGCCCCAGCATTTT.

The table lists this clone with a few counts. The gene calls are TRBV4-1 and TRBJ1-5; tentatively, D is TRBD1 (5 bases). Germline V CDR1 and CDR2: MGHRA, YSYEKL. Trimming stripped 1 base from V and 4 bases from J, with 5 bases between. The length of the CDR3 is 13 residues. CDR3 bases: TGCGCCAGCAGCCAAGGACAGAATCAGCCCCAGCATTTT. Its translation: CASSQGQNQPQHF.

The gene calls are TRBV7-6 and TRBJ2-5; a weak D match, TRBD2 (6 bases). The V end was cut by 1 base, the J end by 5 bases, with 17 bases between. Germline assignment: CDR1 SGHVS and CDR2 FNYEAQ. The CDR3 is made up of 16 amino acids. The CDR3 region is CASSLGRLVGRETQYF. DNA of the CDR3: TGTGCCAGCAGCTTAGGGCGACTAGTGGGGAGGGAGACCCAGTACTTC.

This clone was picked up one time. V is TRBV6-4 and J is TRBJ2-1; weak D call: TRBD2 (5 bases). There are 14 residues in the CDR3. Germline CDR1 is MRHNA and CDR2 is SNTAGT. V was trimmed by 1 base and J by 5 bases, leaving 9 bases between them. CDR3 in DNA: TGTGCCAGCAGTGACTTGACTACAAACAATGAGCAGTTCTTC. This encodes CASSDLTTNNEQFF.

This chain links TRBV21-1 with TRBJ1-5. TRBV21-1 is given as a pseudogene. This CDR3 has 16 residues. The CDR3 DNA sequence: TGTGCCAGCAGAATCCTCCGGTCCCCTAGCAATCAGCCCCAGCATTTT. This codes for CASRILRSPSNQPQHF.

The rearrangement uses TRBV2 and TRBJ2-2; 9 bases are a match to TRBD2. CDR1 and CDR2 from the germline V gene are SNHLY and FYNNEI. The V and J ends lost 4 bases and 5 bases, in that order; junction bases with no gene match: 5. The CDR3 is 15 residues long. CDR3 in amino acids: CASSAGLARTGELFF. CDR3 coding DNA: TGTGCCAGCAGTGCGGGACTAGCCAGGACCGGGGAGCTGTTTTTT.

The genes are TRBV18 and TRBJ2-1, with 7 bases identical to TRBD2. With 3 bases clipped from V and 7 bases from J, the junction kept 15 bases outside the gene matches. This CDR3 is 17 amino acids long. The V gene's germline CDR1 is KGHSH and CDR2 LQKENI. CDR3 nucleotide sequence: TGTGCCAGCTCACCGGGGCCCGTGCGGGAGATGGGGAATGAGCAGTTCTTC. Protein sequence: CASSPGPVREMGNEQFF.

The J gene is TRBJ2-7, the V gene TRBV7-9, with TRBD2 matching 14 bases. Germline values: CDR1 SEHNR, CDR2 FQNEAQ (reference sequence). The CDR3 is 15 amino acids. With 5 bases clipped from V and 3 bases from J, the junction kept 3 bases outside the gene matches. The CDR3 loop reads CASSTGTSGSYEQYF. As DNA, the CDR3 is TGTGCCAGCAGCACCGGGACTAGCGGGAGCTACGAGCAGTACTTC.

The rearrangement joins TRBV4-2 to TRBJ1-5; D not resolved. V lost 0 bases and J 7 bases, leaving 7 bases between the germline ends. The germline gives CDR1 LGHNA, CDR2 YNFKEQ. This CDR3 is 13 amino acids long. DNA for the CDR3: TGTGCCAGCAGCCAAGAGGGTGGCCAGCCCCAGCATTTT. Translated: CASSQEGGQPQHF.

This clone was counted once. The chain's CDR3 is CASSLSPSGDYGYTF. In nucleotides, the CDR3 is TGTGCCAGCAGTTTATCCCCGTCAGGGGACTATGGCTACACCTTC. V gene TRBV27 combines with J gene TRBJ1-2; the D gene is possibly TRBD1 (6 bases). Germline V gene sequence: CDR1 MNHEY, CDR2 SMNVEV (reference sequence). The CDR3 consists of 15 residues. The V and J ends lost 0 bases and 3 bases respectively, with 11 bases between them.

V is TRBV6-5 and J is TRBJ2-5; 9 bases align to TRBD1. The length of the CDR3 is 15 residues. With V trimmed by 0 bases and J by 4 bases, 3 bases remained unmatched. Germline V gene sequence: CDR1 MNHEY, CDR2 SVGAGI. The chain's CDR3 is CASSYSTGGVETQYF. CDR3 nucleotide sequence: TGTGCCAGCAGTTACTCGACAGGGGGAGTAGAGACCCAGTACTTC.

CDR3 in DNA: TGTGCCAGCAGTGCCCCGGGACAGGGAATAATGGAGAATCAGCCCCAGCATTTT. Protein product: CASSAPGQGIMENQPQHF. The chain employs TRBV2 and TRBJ1-5, with 9 bases identical to TRBD1. This CDR3 is 18 amino acids long. Germline-derived CDR1 and CDR2 are SNHLY and FYNNEI. Losses at the gene ends were 4 bases for V and 4 bases for J; bases not matched to a gene: 14.

The rearrangement uses TRBV5-4 and TRBJ1-1; 8 bases fit TRBD1. The CDR3 runs 14 residues. Germline CDR1 is SGHNT and CDR2 is YYREEE (reference sequence). V shed 2 bases and J 6 bases; nucleotides not matched to a gene: 6. The CDR3 protein is CASSLPGQAPEAFF. CDR3 nucleotides: TGTGCCAGCAGCTTACCGGGACAGGCCCCTGAAGCTTTCTTT.

V and J are TRBV7-9 and TRBJ2-3; the D gene could be TRBD1 or TRBD2 (6 bases each). V lost 5 bases to trimming and J lost 4 bases, with 16 bases between them. The CDR3 covers 15 residues. Germline loops: CDR1 SEHNR, CDR2 FQNEAQ (reference sequence). DNA of the CDR3: TGTGCCAGCAGCCGGGGGCAGGGAGGATCAGATACGCAGTATTTT. This codes for CASSRGQGGSDTQYF.

The chain recombines TRBV19 with TRBJ2-3; D is unclear. The CDR3 spans 14 residues. Germline V CDR1 and CDR2: LNHDA, SQIVND (reference sequence). Trimming left V 3 bases short and J 6 bases short, with 13 bases between. CDR3 in amino acids: CASSIVPGFDTQYF. Here the CDR3 DNA reads TGTGCCAGTAGTATCGTCCCTGGTTTCGATACGCAGTATTTT.

The chain recombines TRBV5-1 with TRBJ2-3; TRBD1 matches 9 bases. CDR1 SGHRS and CDR2 YFSETQ come from the germline V gene. The CDR3 totals 16 residues. V gave up 4 bases and J gave up 6 bases; unmatched junction bases: 12. CDR3 nucleotide sequence: TGCGCCAGCAGCCGGGACGGGACAGGGATTGCGGATACGCAGTATTTT. Amino acids: CASSRDGTGIADTQYF.

This chain connects TRBV4-3 to TRBJ2-1; perhaps TRBD1 as D (6 bases). CDR1 is LGHNA and CDR2 is YSLEER in the germline V gene. Between the trimmed V and J ends, which lost 0 bases and 9 bases, there was a span of 12 bases. The CDR3 is 14 residues long. CDR3 nucleotides: TGCGCCAGCAGCCAAGATCAGGGGTTGGGTGAGCAGTTCTTC. Its translation: CASSQDQGLGEQFF.

The gene calls are TRBV6-1 and TRBJ2-7; 7 bases fit TRBD2. The CDR3 spans 16 residues. From germline, CDR1 is MNHNS and CDR2 SASEGT. V lost 3 bases and J lost 2; bases outside the gene matches: 10. CDR3 sequence (DNA): TGTGCCAGCAGTGACCCCCGGGGGGACTTTCCCTACGAGCAGTACTTC. It encodes CASSDPRGDFPYEQYF.

The chain links TRBV6-5 to TRBJ2-1; 7 positions match TRBD1. The J segment lost 0 bases and the V segment lost 8 bases, leaving 1 base of the junction unmatched. The length of the CDR3 is 13 residues. The germline gives CDR1 MNHEY, CDR2 SVGAGI. In DNA form, the CDR3 reads TGTGCCAGCCGGGACAGCTCCTACAATGAGCAGTTCTTC. This sequence encodes CASRDSSYNEQFF.